These 4 T cell receptor beta chains were sequenced from one sample in a study of response to subunit inactivated influenza vaccine. TCRdb redid the calling of the RT-PCR reads with MiXCR, one entry per CDR3 protein. The sample has 800,000 to 1,000,000 distinct CDR3 sequences, approximately 22% seen once. The specimen comprised PBMCs from blood, sampled around 5 days after vaccination. All receptors come from a man aged 45-65 years who received an inactivated influenza vaccine.

The rearrangement links TRBV10-3 to TRBJ2-2, with 9 bases identical to TRBD2. The trim removed 2 bases at V and 7 bases at J, leaving 14 bases unmatched. Germline CDR1 ENHRY, CDR2 SYGVKD. This CDR3 has 18 residues. The CDR3 DNA follows: TGTGCCATCAGTGAGACTCCTATTAGCGGGAGATTAAGCGGGGAGCTGTTTTTT. Its translation: CAISETPISGRLSGELFF.

The rearrangement uses TRBV5-1 and TRBJ2-1; 8 bases match TRBD1. V trimming: 6 bases; J trimming: 8 bases; junction bases outside the gene matches: 13. Per germline, CDR1 SGHRS and CDR2 YFSETQ. This CDR3 has 15 residues. The CDR3 nucleotides read TGCGCCAGCAAAAAGCTTGTTACAGGGGGAGATGAGCAGTTCTTC. This encodes CASKKLVTGGDEQFF.

The chain links TRBV20-1 to TRBJ2-7; D is unclear. V shed 4 bases and J shed 6 bases, with 16 bases lying between them. CDR1 and CDR2 (germline): DFQATT, SNEGSKA (reference sequence). The CDR3 is 13 amino acids. The DNA of the CDR3 is TGCAGTGCTATCTCACTTATCTTGGTCGAGCAGTACTTC. Translated: CSAISLILVEQYF.

This sequence joins TRBV18 and TRBJ2-2; D may correspond to TRBD1 or TRBD2 (5 bases each). Germline V gene lookup returns CDR1 KGHSH and CDR2 LQKENI. The CDR3 runs 17 residues. V was shortened by 3 bases and J by 5 bases, with 19 bases between the two germline ends. The CDR3 loop is CASSPGVTGRRTGELFF. CDR3 sequence (DNA): TGTGCCAGCTCACCGGGGGTGACGGGTCGACGGACCGGGGAGCTGTTTTTT.